The rows below give T cell receptor beta chains drawn from one sample of a study of graft-versus-host responses after intestinal transplantation. Clones were sequenced by immunoSEQ multiplex PCR, and TCRdb holds only the in-frame ones, with some missing. Of about 45,000 clones in the sample, 91% are singletons; the top ten hold approximately 4.7%. The specimen comprised PBMCs, sampled 524 days after transplant. These receptors originate from a human patient who received an intestinal transplant, so some T cells may come from the graft donor. Each CDR3 is given with its conserved first and last residue. The D gene is left open where the match is weak.

D gene	V gene	J gene	CDR3 DNA	CDR3 protein
TRBD1	TRBV2	TRBJ2-5	TGTGCCAGCAGGAAAGGACAGGATCAAGAGACCCAGTACTTC	CASRKGQDQETQYF
NA	TRBV30	TRBJ2-4	TGTGCCTGGAGTGTTAAACAGGGTAAAAACATTCAGTACTTC	CAWSVKQGKNIQYF
NA	TRBV11-2	TRBJ1-1	TGTGCCAGCAGCTTATCGCAGGTCTCGACCACTGAAGCTTTCTTT	CASSLSQVSTTEAFF
TRBD1	TRBV29-1	TRBJ1-5	TGCAGCGCCGGACAGGGGCAGCCCCAGCATTTT	CSAGQGQPQHF
NA	TRBV19	TRBJ2-1	TGTGCCAGTAGTCCCCGGACTCCTCTTGAGCAGTTCTTC	CASSPRTPLEQFF
NA	TRBV12-5	TRBJ1-5	TGTGCTAGTGGGGGCGGGGACCGCAATCAGCCCCAGCATTTT	CASGGGDRNQPQHF
TRBD2	TRBV7-9	TRBJ2-5	TGTGCCAGCACCTTGGGAGGGGTTCAAGAGACCCAGTACTTC	CASTLGGVQETQYF
TRBD2	TRBV27	TRBJ2-1	TGTGCCAGCAGTTCAATTGATCTGAGGACTAGCGGGAGGGCCGCATCCTACAATGAGCAGTTCTTC	CASSSIDLRTSGRAASYNEQFF
NA	TRBV27	TRBJ1-5	TGTGCCAGCAGTACAAATGTGGGCTTTGGCAATCAGCCCCAGCATTTT	CASSTNVGFGNQPQHF
TRBD1	TRBV9	TRBJ1-6	TGTGCCAGCAGCGTAGGGGACAGGTCAGACTATAATTCACCCCTCCACTTT	CASSVGDRSDYNSPLHF